The 31 T cell receptor beta chains below come from one sample, sequenced in a study of blood T cell repertoires in COVID-19. The repertoire was sequenced with immunoSEQ multiplex PCR; TCRdb's copy has only in-frame clones and lacks some. Among 330,000 or so clones listed, roughly 84% were seen once. Source material: PBMCs or T cells enriched from blood (not recorded which). The receptors derive from a woman in her 30s who had recovered from COVID-19.

This chain connects TRBV30 to TRBJ1-1; D unclear. Germline CDR1 is GTSNPN and CDR2 is SVGIG (reference sequence). Trimming left V 0 bases short and J 0 bases short, with 5 bases between. The CDR3 length is 13 residues. CDR3 residues: CAWSVRLNTEAFF. DNA of the CDR3: TGTGCCTGGAGTGTACGGTTGAACACTGAAGCTTTCTTT.

J is TRBJ2-1 and V is TRBV6-4; 12 bases are a match to TRBD2. This CDR3 has 16 amino acids. V dropped 6 bases and J dropped 4; count of bases not matched to a gene: 7. Germline V lookup: CDR1 MRHNA, CDR2 SNTAGT. The CDR3 sequence is CASSRTGTSGYNEQFF. The CDR3 DNA reads TGTGCCAGCAGCCGAACCGGGACTAGCGGGTACAATGAGCAGTTCTTC.

The chain is built from TRBV4-2 and TRBJ2-3, with D possibly TRBD1 on 5 matching bases. Germline values: CDR1 LGHNA, CDR2 YNFKEQ. The CDR3 sequence is 15 residues long. V was pared by 4 bases and J by 4 bases, with 15 bases between. CDR3 protein: CASSPGTGSPDTQYF. The CDR3 DNA follows: TGTGCCAGCAGCCCAGGCACAGGAAGCCCAGATACGCAGTATTTT.

This clone appeared once. The chain couples TRBV28 to TRBJ2-1; 7 bases agree with TRBD2. Germline-derived CDR1 and CDR2 are MDHEN and SYDVKM. Losses at the gene ends were 2 bases for V and 9 bases for J; bases not matched to a gene: 7. This CDR3 spans 14 amino acids. Written as DNA, the CDR3 is TGTGCCAGCAGTTTAGCCAGGTGGGGGGGTGAGCAGTTCTTC. This encodes CASSLARWGGEQFF.

This chain connects TRBV28 to TRBJ2-7, with 7 bases lining up with TRBD2. CDR1 and CDR2 (germline): MDHEN, SYDVKM. The CDR3 is 14 residues long. The V gene end was trimmed by 3 bases and the J gene end by 9 bases; junction bases not matched to a gene: 11. DNA of the CDR3: TGTGCCAGCAGTTTGGTAGAGGGAGGGCCCGGGCAGTACTTC. Its translation: CASSLVEGGPGQYF. Together with reference TRBV28 and TRBJ2-7, the CDR3 gives the full variable domain: DVKVTQSSRYLVKRTGEKVFLECVQDMDHENMFWYRQDPGLGLRLIYFSYDVKMKEKGDIPEGYSVSREKKERFSLILESASTNQTSMYLCASSLVEGGPGQYFGPGTRLTVT.

The chain combines TRBV7-9 with TRBJ1-1, with D unresolved. The germline CDR1 and CDR2 sequences are SEHNR and FQNEAQ (reference sequence). The CDR3 loop spans 13 amino acids. V was pared by 2 bases and J by 1 base, with 5 bases between. For the CDR3, the DNA is TGTGCCAGCAGCTTATTCCAGAACACTGAAGCTTTCTTT. This gives the protein CASSLFQNTEAFF.

This chain uses TRBV10-3 with TRBJ1-2; 7 bases line up with TRBD1. This CDR3 is 13 amino acids long. J was trimmed by 2 bases and V by 7 bases; bases with no gene match: 4. Germline V gene lookup returns CDR1 ENHRY and CDR2 SYGVKD. CDR3 sequence (DNA): TGTGCCATCAAAAGACAGGGCAACTATGGCTACACCTTC. Amino acid sequence: CAIKRQGNYGYTF.

This clone was recorded once. The chain couples TRBV2 to TRBJ2-5; 10 positions agree with TRBD2. The length of the CDR3 is 16 residues. Trimming removed 1 base from V and 5 bases from J; junction bases left unmatched: 7. CDR1 and CDR2 from the germline V gene are SNHLY and FYNNEI. The CDR3 reads CASSEEASGSLETQYF. CDR3 DNA sequence: TGTGCCAGCAGTGAAGAGGCTAGCGGGAGTCTGGAGACCCAGTACTTC.

The gene calls are TRBV3-1 (or the pseudogene TRBV3-2) and TRBJ1-4; no clear D. Germline V lookup: CDR1 LGHDT, CDR2 YNNKEL (reference sequence). This CDR3 has 15 residues. The V end was cut by 2 bases, the J end by 4 bases, with 11 bases between. The CDR3 loop is CASSQLNFLNEKLFF. DNA for the CDR3: TGTGCCAGCAGCCAATTAAACTTTCTTAATGAAAAACTGTTTTTT.

This clone was detected once. The chain joins TRBV5-1 to TRBJ1-3, with TRBD1 as a possible D gene (5 bases). CDR1 is SGHRS and CDR2 is YFSETQ in the germline V gene. This CDR3 is built from 15 residues. Between the trimmed V and J ends, which lost 0 bases and 3 bases, there was a span of 10 bases. In nucleotides, the CDR3 is TGCGCCAGCAGCTTGGCCGGGGGTGATGGAAACACCATATATTTT. As protein: CASSLAGGDGNTIYF.

This sequence joins TRBV6-9 and TRBJ2-7, with a possible D match to TRBD1 (5 bases). V was cut by 6 bases and J by 3 bases, with 6 bases left in between. Germline V CDR1 and CDR2: MNHGY, SVAAGI. The CDR3 consists of 11 residues. CDR3 nucleotide sequence: TGTGCCAGCAGAACAGGCTACGAGCAGTACTTC. This sequence encodes CASRTGYEQYF.

The chain has TRBV7-2 and TRBJ2-3; 7 nucleotides align to TRBD2. V trimming: 5 bases; J trimming: 2 bases; junction bases outside the gene matches: 7. The V gene's germline CDR1 is SGHTA and CDR2 FQGNSA. The CDR3 is 15 amino acids. The CDR3: CASSAAGINTDTQYF. The CDR3 DNA is TGTGCCAGCAGCGCAGCGGGGATCAACACAGATACGCAGTATTTT. The full variable domain, completed using reference TRBV7-2 and TRBJ2-3, is GAGVSQSPSNKVTEKGKDVELRCDPISGHTALYWYRQSLGQGLEFLIYFQGNSAPDKSGLPSDRFSAERTGGSVSTLTIQRTQQEDSAVYLCASSAAGINTDTQYFGPGTRLTVL.

The chain uses TRBV18 and TRBJ2-3; D not certain. V was clipped by 2 bases and J by 8 bases, with 20 bases between them. The germline gives CDR1 KGHSH, CDR2 LQKENI. This CDR3 spans 16 amino acids. This chain's CDR3 is CASSPSAPKNAGTQYF. CDR3 sequence (DNA): TGTGCCAGCTCACCAAGTGCGCCAAAGAATGCCGGTACGCAGTATTTT.

This clone appeared a few times. This chain uses TRBV5-5 with TRBJ1-5; 8 nucleotides line up with TRBD1. The CDR3 extends over 15 amino acids. With V trimmed by 1 base and J by 2 bases, 2 bases remained unmatched. Germline assignment: CDR1 SGHKS and CDR2 YYEKEE (reference sequence). CDR3 protein: CASSLMTGGNQPQHF. The CDR3 DNA is TGTGCCAGCAGCTTGATGACAGGGGGCAATCAGCCCCAGCATTTT. The full variable domain, rest sourced from reference TRBV5-5 and TRBJ1-5, is DAGVTQSPTHLIKTRGQQVTLRCSPISGHKSVSWYQQVLGQGPQFIFQYYEKEERGRGNFPDRFSARQFPNYSSELNVNALLLGDSALYLCASSLMTGGNQPQHFGDGTRLSIL.

The chain couples TRBV7-3 to TRBJ1-6; 7 bases match TRBD1. Germline trimming cut 4 bases from V and 6 bases from J; bases unmatched to any gene: 6. This CDR3 is built from 15 residues. Germline values: CDR1 SGHTA, CDR2 FQGTGA. CDR3 sequence: CASSSLQGFNSPLHF. The CDR3, as DNA: TGTGCCAGCAGCTCGTTACAGGGGTTTAATTCACCCCTCCACTTT.

V usage is TRBV10-3 and J usage is TRBJ2-3; 7 bases are shared with TRBD1. With 6 bases clipped from V and 0 bases from J, the junction kept 9 bases outside the gene matches. CDR3 length: 16 amino acids. The germline CDR1 and CDR2 sequences are ENHRY and SYGVKD. The CDR3 DNA reads as TGTGCCATCAGCAGACGACAGGGCCCTAGCACAGATACGCAGTATTTT. Translating gives CAISRRQGPSTDTQYF.

This rearrangement joins TRBV29-1 to TRBJ1-1, with 9 bases identical to TRBD1. Germline loops: CDR1 SQVTM, CDR2 ANQGSEA. The CDR3 has 16 residues. With 1 base clipped from V and 5 bases from J, the junction kept 11 bases outside the gene matches. The CDR3 sequence: CSVEGIGQGLRTEAFF. CDR3 coding DNA: TGCAGCGTTGAAGGCATCGGACAGGGGCTAAGGACTGAAGCTTTCTTT.

This sequence joins TRBV9 and TRBJ2-3; perhaps TRBD2 as D (6 bases). The CDR3 runs to 14 residues. V shed 3 bases and J shed 1 base, with 9 bases lying between them. Germline V gives CDR1 SGDLS, CDR2 YYNGEE. CDR3: CASSDGTRTDTQYF. The CDR3 DNA is TGTGCCAGCAGCGACGGGACTCGCACAGATACGCAGTATTTT. Full variable domain (rest looked up from reference TRBV9 and TRBJ2-3): DSGVTQTPKHLITATGQRVTLRCSPRSGDLSVYWYQQSLDQGLQFLIQYYNGEERAKGNILERFSAQQFPDLHSELNLSSLELGDSALYFCASSDGTRTDTQYFGPGTRLTVL.

This clone has only one observation. The V gene is TRBV24-1, the J gene TRBJ1-2; maybe TRBD1 (6 bases). This CDR3 is built from 12 residues. Trimming pared 6 bases from V and 8 bases from J, leaving 12 bases between. Germline lookup yields CDR1 KGHDR and CDR2 SFDVKD. The CDR3 sequence is CATSQYRDGYTF. The CDR3 DNA is TGTGCCACCAGTCAATACAGGGACGGCTACACCTTC.

The chain couples TRBV9 to TRBJ1-2, with a possible D match to TRBD1 (6 bases). V lost 3 bases and J 4 bases, leaving 13 bases between the germline ends. There are 14 residues in the CDR3. Germline V gene data show CDR1 as SGDLS and CDR2 as YYNGEE. The CDR3 DNA is TGTGCCAGCAGCGGCGATGGACAGCTCTATGGCTACACCTTC. This codes for CASSGDGQLYGYTF.

The chain recombines TRBV27 with TRBJ2-5; D is perhaps TRBD2 (6 bases). Germline lookup yields CDR1 MNHEY and CDR2 SMNVEV (reference sequence). Trimming cost V 0 bases and J 7 bases, with 18 bases left between them. The length of the CDR3 is 16 residues. The CDR3 here is CASSLSDGTSRRTQYF. CDR3 nucleotides: TGTGCCAGCAGTTTATCGGATGGGACTTCTCGGAGGACCCAGTACTTC.

The chain carries TRBV27 and TRBJ2-1; 11 nucleotides agree with TRBD2. The CDR3 has 15 residues. Per the germline V gene, CDR1 is MNHEY and CDR2 is SMNVEV (reference sequence). The trim removed 0 bases at V and 6 bases at J, leaving 1 base unmatched. The CDR3 is CASSLSGTSGNEQFF. DNA of the CDR3: TGTGCCAGCAGTTTATCGGGGACTAGCGGCAATGAGCAGTTCTTC.

Only one count was recorded for this clone. The J gene is TRBJ1-1, the V gene TRBV19; 8 bases fit TRBD1. The germline V gene encodes CDR1 LNHDA and CDR2 SQIVND (reference sequence). The CDR3 covers 12 residues. The ends lost 3 bases at V and 7 bases at J; junction bases unmatched: 1. CDR3 sequence reads: CASSITGGEAFF. CDR3 bases: TGTGCCAGTAGTATTACAGGGGGTGAAGCTTTCTTT.

The genes are TRBV12-5 and TRBJ2-2; 12 nucleotides match TRBD1. After removal of 5 bases from V and 7 bases from J, the junction contained 8 bases not matched to a gene. This CDR3 comprises 16 residues. Germline CDR1 LGHNT, CDR2 FRNRAP. CDR3 region: CASGISGTGGVGELFF. In nucleotides, the CDR3 is TGTGCTAGTGGTATCTCCGGGACAGGGGGCGTCGGGGAGCTGTTTTTT.

CDR3 loop: CASSYSGTGVSEQYF. The CDR3 DNA follows: TGTGCCAGCAGTTACTCCGGGACAGGGGTCTCCGAGCAGTACTTC. The gene calls are TRBV6-2 or TRBV6-3 and TRBJ2-7, with 10 positions matching TRBD1. V was pared by 0 bases and J by 6 bases, with 5 bases of the junction left unmatched. Germline V gene data show CDR1 as MNHEY and CDR2 as SVGEGT. The CDR3 consists of 15 residues.

The chain carries TRBV4-1 and TRBJ1-3, with a possible D match to TRBD1 (6 bases). Germline assignment: CDR1 MGHRA and CDR2 YSYEKL. The CDR3 loop spans 18 amino acids. The ends were cut back, 5 bases at V and 0 bases at J, with 20 bases in the middle. The CDR3 DNA is TGCGCCAGCAGCGAGGGGGGGGGACCGTTGAGCTCTGGAAACACCATATATTTT. It specifies CASSEGGGPLSSGNTIYF.

DNA of the CDR3: TGTGCCAGCAGTTCCGACGGAGGAAACTATGGCTACACCTTC. It yields the protein CASSSDGGNYGYTF. The V and J genes are TRBV25-1 and TRBJ1-2; D gene unclear. This CDR3 comprises 14 residues. Trimming took 5 bases from V and 2 from J, leaving 12 bases between them. Per the germline V gene, CDR1 is MGHDK and CDR2 is SYGVNS.

This rearrangement joins TRBV10-3 to TRBJ2-1; possible D gene TRBD2, 5 bases. Germline CDR1 is ENHRY and CDR2 is SYGVKD. CDR3 length: 15 residues. V lost 2 bases and J 3 bases, leaving 11 bases between the germline ends. The CDR3 here is CAISELGSFYNEQFF. In DNA, the CDR3 is TGTGCCATCAGTGAGCTAGGGAGCTTCTACAATGAGCAGTTCTTC.

This chain connects TRBV12-3 or TRBV12-4 to TRBJ2-7; TRBD1 aligns across 12 bases. The CDR3 has 13 residues. Germline trimming cut 10 bases from V and 4 bases from J; bases unmatched to any gene: 5. The CDR3 DNA follows: TGTGCCACTACGGGACAGGGGGCTTACGAGCAGTACTTC. It specifies CATTGQGAYEQYF.

This clone has more than one count but fewer than ten. The chain employs TRBV2 and TRBJ1-1; D is possibly TRBD1 (5 bases). The CDR3 sequence is 15 residues long. Between the trimmed V and J ends, which lost 1 base and 1 base, there was a span of 10 bases. The germline V gene has CDR1 SNHLY and CDR2 FYNNEI. The CDR3 nucleotides are TGTGCCAGCAGTGAAGAGGGGTCCGGGAACACTGAAGCTTTCTTT. It translates to CASSEEGSGNTEAFF.

This clone was counted once. This chain links TRBV6-2 or TRBV6-3 with TRBJ2-1, with TRBD2 as a possible D gene (5 bases). The CDR3 is made up of 14 amino acids. Between the trimmed V and J ends, which lost 4 bases and 2 bases, there was a span of 9 bases. Germline CDR1 MNHEY, CDR2 SVGEGT. In nucleotides, the CDR3 is TGTGCCAGCAGTTCAAGCGGCCCCTACAATGAGCAGTTCTTC. Protein sequence: CASSSSGPYNEQFF.